This T cell receptor beta chain was captured in a study of blood T cell repertoires in COVID-19 (dated by TCRdb to 2020 to 2022). Some background on the complete study: Samples covering the acute and convalescent phases of COVID-19 were provided by collaborators in the United States, Italy and Spain. The samples were drawn from the first 160 participants of the ongoing ImmuneRACE study and from some 1,300 subjects provided by 6 global collaborators. The repertoires were released in a freely available public database meant as a resource for research on the immune response to SARS-CoV-2. A de-identified subject ID, COVID-19 status, age in years and sex were almost always included in the sample metadata. The material from the prospective study consisted of cDNA or gDNA derived from T cells, B-cell-depleted T cells, or PBMCs. Where available, HLA class I and class II types were taken from metadata supplied by the sample provider and were not determined by assay-based typing. Subjects who had been exposed to COVID-19, were actively infected with it, or had recovered from it provided the deeply sampled blood TCRbeta repertoires that made up the dataset. What the research found in general, with its limitations: The amount of clinical and demographic metadata varied by source and participant and was provided uncurated.

One collaborating source in Seattle enrolled patients during active infection and followed them longitudinally through the course of disease. The collaborating institutions used their own protocols to collect whole blood in K2EDTA tubes. For TCRbeta analysis, collaborator samples were shipped as frozen whole blood, as isolated PBMCs, or as DNA extracted from either sample type. Concerning this clone itself: This clone's antigen is unknown. Per-base quality was not reported, and no clone a single base away is much larger than it.

TCRbeta CDR3 regions were amplified from genomic DNA by means of the immunoSEQ Assay, a bias-controlled multiplex PCR. The authors' pipeline ran thus. Within the assay, amplification of reference gene primers was used to estimate how many nucleated cells each sample contained. To quantify the absolute abundance of each unique TCRbeta CDR3 rearrangement, sequence reads were collapsed and filtered. For each sample, productive Simpson clonality was calculated as the square root of Simpson's diversity index over productive rearrangements. Entries here come from immuneACCESS through TCRdb and include only in-frame sequences with V and J called. Some clones fail to appear in such tables; in the studies checked, an unresolved V gene covers under half of the shortfall, and the cause of the remainder is unknown. V and J calls and clone size are given by that table; D and trimming were obtained from the DNA. The sample table shows approximately 170,000 clones, and around 82% are seen once. The ten most abundant clones make up less than 8% of the sample.

The CDR1 and CDR2 encoded by the germline V gene are MNHEY and SVGEGT. V loses 2 bases of germline sequence and J loses 9 bases, and the interval between the two ends is 17 bases. CDR3 length: 16 amino acids, cysteine to phenylalanine. The CDR3 DNA has 48 bases and is translated from base 1. This chain is built from TRBV6-2 or TRBV6-3 and TRBJ1-6, with the D segment identity uncertain. The sequence came from an elderly man with COVID-19, enrolled during active disease. The source material was peripheral blood. The CDR3 amino acid sequence is: CASSYPFGGAGSPLHF. The nucleotide sequence reads as follows: TGTGCCAGCAGTTACCCGTTTGGAGGTGCGGGTTCACCCCTCCACTTT.